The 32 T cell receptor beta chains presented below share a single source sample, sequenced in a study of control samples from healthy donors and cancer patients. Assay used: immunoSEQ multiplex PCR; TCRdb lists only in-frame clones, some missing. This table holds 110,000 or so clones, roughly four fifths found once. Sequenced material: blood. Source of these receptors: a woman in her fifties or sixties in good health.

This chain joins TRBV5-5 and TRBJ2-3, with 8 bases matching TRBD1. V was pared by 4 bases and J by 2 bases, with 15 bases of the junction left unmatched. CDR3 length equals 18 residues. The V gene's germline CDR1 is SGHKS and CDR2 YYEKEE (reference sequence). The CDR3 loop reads CASSPVAKDRVVTDTQYF. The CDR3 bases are TGTGCCAGCAGCCCCGTCGCGAAGGACAGGGTGGTCACAGATACGCAGTATTTT. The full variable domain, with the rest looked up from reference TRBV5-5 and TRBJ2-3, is DAGVTQSPTHLIKTRGQQVTLRCSPISGHKSVSWYQQVLGQGPQFIFQYYEKEERGRGNFPDRFSARQFPNYSSELNVNALLLGDSALYLCASSPVAKDRVVTDTQYFGPGTRLTVL.

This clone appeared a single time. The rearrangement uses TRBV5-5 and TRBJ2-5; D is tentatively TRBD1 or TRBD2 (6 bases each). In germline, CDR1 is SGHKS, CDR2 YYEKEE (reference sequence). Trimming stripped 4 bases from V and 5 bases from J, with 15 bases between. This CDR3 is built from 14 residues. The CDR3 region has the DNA TGTGCCAGCAGCCAAGTGGGGGGCAGCGAGACCCAGTACTTC. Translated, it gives CASSQVGGSETQYF. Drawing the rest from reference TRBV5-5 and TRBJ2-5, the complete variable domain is DAGVTQSPTHLIKTRGQQVTLRCSPISGHKSVSWYQQVLGQGPQFIFQYYEKEERGRGNFPDRFSARQFPNYSSELNVNALLLGDSALYLCASSQVGGSETQYFGPGTRLLVL.

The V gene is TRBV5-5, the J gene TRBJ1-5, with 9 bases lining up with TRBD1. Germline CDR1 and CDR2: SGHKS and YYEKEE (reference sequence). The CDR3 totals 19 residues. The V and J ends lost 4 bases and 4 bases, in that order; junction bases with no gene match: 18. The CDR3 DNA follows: TGTGCCAGCAGCCCACTCCTCCGGGACAGGGTTATAGAGAATCAGCCCCAGCATTTT. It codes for CASSPLLRDRVIENQPQHF.

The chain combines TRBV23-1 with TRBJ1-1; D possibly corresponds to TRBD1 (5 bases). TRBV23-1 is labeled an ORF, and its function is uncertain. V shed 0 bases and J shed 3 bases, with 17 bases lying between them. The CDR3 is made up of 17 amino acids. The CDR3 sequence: CASSQSGGDEFYTEAFF. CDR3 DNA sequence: TGCGCCAGCAGTCAATCGGGAGGGGACGAATTTTACACTGAAGCTTTCTTT.

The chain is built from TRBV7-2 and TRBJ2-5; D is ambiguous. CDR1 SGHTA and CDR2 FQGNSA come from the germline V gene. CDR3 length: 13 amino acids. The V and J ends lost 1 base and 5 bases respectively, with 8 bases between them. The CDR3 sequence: CASSLETVETQYF. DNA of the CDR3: TGTGCCAGCAGCTTAGAGACGGTGGAGACCCAGTACTTC. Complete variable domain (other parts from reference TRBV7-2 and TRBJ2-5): GAGVSQSPSNKVTEKGKDVELRCDPISGHTALYWYRQSLGQGLEFLIYFQGNSAPDKSGLPSDRFSAERTGGSVSTLTIQRTQQEDSAVYLCASSLETVETQYFGPGTRLLVL.

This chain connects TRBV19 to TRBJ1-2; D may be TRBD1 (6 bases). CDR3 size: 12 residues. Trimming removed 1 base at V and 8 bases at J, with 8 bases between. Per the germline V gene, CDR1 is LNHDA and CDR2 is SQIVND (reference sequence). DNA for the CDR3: TGTGCCAGTAGTATAGTCAGGGGAGGCTACACCTTC. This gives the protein CASSIVRGGYTF.

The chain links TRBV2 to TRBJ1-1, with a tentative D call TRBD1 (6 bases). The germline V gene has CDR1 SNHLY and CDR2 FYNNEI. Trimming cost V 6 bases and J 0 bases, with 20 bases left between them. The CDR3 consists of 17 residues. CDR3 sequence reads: CASSPRGGRLMNTEAFF. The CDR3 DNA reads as TGTGCCAGCAGCCCTCGCGGGGGGCGGCTCATGAACACTGAAGCTTTCTTT.

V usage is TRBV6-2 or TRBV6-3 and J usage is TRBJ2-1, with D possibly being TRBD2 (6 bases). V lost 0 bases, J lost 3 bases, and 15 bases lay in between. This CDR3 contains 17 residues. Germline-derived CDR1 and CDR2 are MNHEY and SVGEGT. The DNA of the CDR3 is TGTGCCAGCAGTTACTCTCCTCTGGGGGGTCTCTACAATGAGCAGTTCTTC. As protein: CASSYSPLGGLYNEQFF.

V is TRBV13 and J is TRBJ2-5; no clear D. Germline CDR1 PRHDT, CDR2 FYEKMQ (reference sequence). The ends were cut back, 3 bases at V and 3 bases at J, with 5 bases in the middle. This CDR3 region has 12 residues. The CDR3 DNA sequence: TGTGCCAGCAGCTTTGGGGAAGAGACCCAGTACTTC. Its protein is CASSFGEETQYF. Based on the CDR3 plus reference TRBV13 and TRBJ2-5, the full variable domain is AAGVIQSPRHLIKEKRETATLKCYPIPRHDTVYWYQQGPGQDPQFLISFYEKMQSDKGSIPDRFSAQQFSDYHSELNMSSLELGDSALYFCASSFGEETQYFGPGTRLLVL.

The CDR3 DNA follows: TGTGCCAGCAGTTCCTACGGGACTGGCTCCTACGAGCAGTACTTC. Translated: CASSSYGTGSYEQYF. V gene TRBV27 combines with J gene TRBJ2-7, with TRBD2 as a possible D gene (6 bases). V was shortened by 4 bases and J by 0 bases, with 13 bases between the two germline ends. The CDR3 extends over 15 amino acids. CDR1 and CDR2 (germline): MNHEY, SMNVEV (reference sequence).

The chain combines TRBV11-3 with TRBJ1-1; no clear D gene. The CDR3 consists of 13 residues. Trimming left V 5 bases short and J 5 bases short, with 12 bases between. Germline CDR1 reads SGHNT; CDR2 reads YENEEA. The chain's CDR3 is CASSATLGTEAFF. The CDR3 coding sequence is TGTGCCAGCAGCGCCACATTGGGGACTGAAGCTTTCTTT.

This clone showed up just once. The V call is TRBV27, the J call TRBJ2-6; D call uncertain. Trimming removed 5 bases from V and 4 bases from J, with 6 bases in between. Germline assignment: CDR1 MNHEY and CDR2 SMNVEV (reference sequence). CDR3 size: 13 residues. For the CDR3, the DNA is TGTGCCAGCAGTCCCATGGGGGCCAACGTCCTGACTTTC. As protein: CASSPMGANVLTF.

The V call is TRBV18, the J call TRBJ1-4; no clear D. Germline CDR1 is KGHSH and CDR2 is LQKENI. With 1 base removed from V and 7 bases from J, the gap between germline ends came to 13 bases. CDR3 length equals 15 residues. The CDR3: CASSPLRAAGEKLFF. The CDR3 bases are TGTGCCAGCTCACCACTTCGAGCCGCCGGTGAAAAACTGTTTTTT.

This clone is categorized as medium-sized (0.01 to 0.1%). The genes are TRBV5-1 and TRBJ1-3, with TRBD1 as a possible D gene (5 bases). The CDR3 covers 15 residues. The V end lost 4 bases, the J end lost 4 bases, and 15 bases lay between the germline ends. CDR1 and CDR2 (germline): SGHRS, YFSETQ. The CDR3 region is CASSLGNRRGNTIYF. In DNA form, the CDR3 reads TGCGCCAGCAGCCTGGGGAACAGGAGAGGAAACACCATATATTTT.

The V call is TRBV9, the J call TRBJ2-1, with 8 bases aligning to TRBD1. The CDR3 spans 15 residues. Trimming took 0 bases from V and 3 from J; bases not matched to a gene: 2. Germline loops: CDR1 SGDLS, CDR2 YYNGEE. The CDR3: CASSVARGLYNEQFF. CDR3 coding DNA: TGTGCCAGCAGCGTAGCCAGGGGGCTCTACAATGAGCAGTTCTTC.

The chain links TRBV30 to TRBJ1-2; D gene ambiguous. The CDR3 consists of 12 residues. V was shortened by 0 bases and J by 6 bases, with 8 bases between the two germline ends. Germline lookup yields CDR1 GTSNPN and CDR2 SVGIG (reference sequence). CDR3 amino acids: CAWSVGDHGYTF. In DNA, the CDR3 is TGTGCCTGGAGTGTAGGCGACCATGGCTACACCTTC.

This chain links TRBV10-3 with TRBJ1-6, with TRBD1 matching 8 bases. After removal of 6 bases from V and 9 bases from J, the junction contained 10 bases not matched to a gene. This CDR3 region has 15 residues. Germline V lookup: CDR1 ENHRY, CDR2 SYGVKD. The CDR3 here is CAIRSGGAGPSPLHF. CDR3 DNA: TGTGCCATCAGGTCAGGGGGCGCAGGTCCTTCACCCCTCCACTTT.

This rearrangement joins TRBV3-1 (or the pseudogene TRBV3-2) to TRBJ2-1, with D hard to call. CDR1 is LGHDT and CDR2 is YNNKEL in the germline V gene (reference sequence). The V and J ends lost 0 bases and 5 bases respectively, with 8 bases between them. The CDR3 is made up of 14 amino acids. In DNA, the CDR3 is TGTGCCAGCAGCCAAGACAAGCTCAACAATGAGCAGTTCTTC. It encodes CASSQDKLNNEQFF.

CDR3 nucleotides: TGCGCCAGCAGCCTAGGGACAGGGGGCAGAAACACCATATATTTT. This sequence encodes CASSLGTGGRNTIYF. This chain links TRBV4-1 with TRBJ1-3; 12 nucleotides align to TRBD1. CDR1 MGHRA and CDR2 YSYEKL come from the germline V gene. The CDR3 is 15 residues long. V trimming: 4 bases; J trimming: 5 bases; junction bases outside the gene matches: 3.

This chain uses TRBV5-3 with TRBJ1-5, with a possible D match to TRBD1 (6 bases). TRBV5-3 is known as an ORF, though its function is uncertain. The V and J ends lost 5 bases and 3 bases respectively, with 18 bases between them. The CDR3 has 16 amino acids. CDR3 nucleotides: TGTGCCAGAAGACCATTAAACAGGGTCACCAATCAGCCCCAGCATTTT. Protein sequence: CARRPLNRVTNQPQHF.

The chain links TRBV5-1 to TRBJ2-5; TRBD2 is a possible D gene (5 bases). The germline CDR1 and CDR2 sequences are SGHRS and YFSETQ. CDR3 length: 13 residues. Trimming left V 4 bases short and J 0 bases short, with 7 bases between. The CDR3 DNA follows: TGCGCCAGCAGCCCGGGGTACCAAGAGACCCAGTACTTC. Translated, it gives CASSPGYQETQYF.

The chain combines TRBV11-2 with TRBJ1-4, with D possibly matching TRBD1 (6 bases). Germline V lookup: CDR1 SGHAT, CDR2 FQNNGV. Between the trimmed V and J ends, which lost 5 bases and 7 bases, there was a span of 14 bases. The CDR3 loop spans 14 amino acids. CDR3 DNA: TGTGCCAGCAGCGGACAGACACTGGGTGAAAAACTGTTTTTT. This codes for CASSGQTLGEKLFF.

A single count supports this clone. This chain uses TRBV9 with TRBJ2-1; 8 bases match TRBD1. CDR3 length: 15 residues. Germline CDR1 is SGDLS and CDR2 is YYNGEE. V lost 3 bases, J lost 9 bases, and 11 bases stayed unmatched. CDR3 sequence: CASSGMTGVNGEQFF. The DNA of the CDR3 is TGTGCCAGCAGCGGAATGACAGGGGTTAACGGTGAGCAGTTCTTC. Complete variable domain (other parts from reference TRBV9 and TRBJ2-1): DSGVTQTPKHLITATGQRVTLRCSPRSGDLSVYWYQQSLDQGLQFLIQYYNGEERAKGNILERFSAQQFPDLHSELNLSSLELGDSALYFCASSGMTGVNGEQFFGPGTRLTVL.

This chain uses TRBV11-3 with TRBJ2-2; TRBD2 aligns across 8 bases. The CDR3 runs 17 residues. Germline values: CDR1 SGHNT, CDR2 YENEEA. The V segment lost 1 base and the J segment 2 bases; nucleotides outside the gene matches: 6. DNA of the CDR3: TGTGCCAGCAGCTTAGGTGCTAGCGGGTTTAACACCGGGGAGCTGTTTTTT. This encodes CASSLGASGFNTGELFF. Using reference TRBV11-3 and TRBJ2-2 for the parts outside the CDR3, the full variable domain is EAGVVQSPRYKIIEKKQPVAFWCNPISGHNTLYWYLQNLGQGPELLIRYENEEAVDDSQLPKDRFSAERLKGVDSTLKIQPAELGDSAVYLCASSLGASGFNTGELFFGEGSRLTVL.

CDR3 sequence: CASSLEDGTEAFF. CDR3 DNA sequence: TGTGCCAGCAGCTTAGAGGACGGTACTGAAGCTTTCTTT. V is TRBV11-3 and J is TRBJ1-1; D is unclear. The CDR3 is 13 amino acids. V was clipped by 0 bases and J by 5 bases, with 7 bases between them. Germline values: CDR1 SGHNT, CDR2 YENEEA.

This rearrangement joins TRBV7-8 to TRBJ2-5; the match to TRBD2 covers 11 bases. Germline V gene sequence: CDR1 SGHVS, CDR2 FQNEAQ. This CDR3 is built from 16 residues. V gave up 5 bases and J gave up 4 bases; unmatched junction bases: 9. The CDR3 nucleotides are TGTGCCAGCAGCCTACGTCCCGGGACTAGCGGAGAGACCCAGTACTTC. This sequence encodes CASSLRPGTSGETQYF.

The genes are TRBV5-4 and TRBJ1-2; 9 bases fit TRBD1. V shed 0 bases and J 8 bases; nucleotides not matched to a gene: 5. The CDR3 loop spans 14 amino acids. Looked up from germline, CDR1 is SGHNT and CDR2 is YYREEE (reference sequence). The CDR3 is CASSLDRGPEGYTF. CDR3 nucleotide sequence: TGTGCCAGCAGCTTGGACAGGGGGCCGGAAGGCTACACCTTC.

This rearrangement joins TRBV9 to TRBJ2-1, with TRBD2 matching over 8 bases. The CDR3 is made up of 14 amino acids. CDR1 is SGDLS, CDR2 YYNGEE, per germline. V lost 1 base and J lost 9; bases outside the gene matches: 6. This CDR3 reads CASSVNGGAGEQFF. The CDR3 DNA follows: TGTGCCAGCAGCGTAAACGGGGGGGCAGGTGAGCAGTTCTTC.

The CDR3 DNA reads TGTGCCACCAGCAGTAGGGGAGACGGCTACACCTTC. It encodes CATSSRGDGYTF. The rearrangement uses TRBV15 and TRBJ1-2; possibly TRBD1 for D (5 bases). This CDR3 region has 12 residues. The germline V gene has CDR1 LNHNV and CDR2 YYDKDF (reference sequence). Trimming shortened V by 3 bases and J by 8 bases, and 10 bases separated the two germline ends.

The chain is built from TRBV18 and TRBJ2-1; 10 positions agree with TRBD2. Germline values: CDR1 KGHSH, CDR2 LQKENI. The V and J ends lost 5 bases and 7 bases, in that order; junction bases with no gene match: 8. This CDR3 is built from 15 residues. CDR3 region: CASSEAGLARNEQFF. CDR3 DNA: TGTGCCAGCTCAGAGGCGGGACTAGCGAGGAATGAGCAGTTCTTC.

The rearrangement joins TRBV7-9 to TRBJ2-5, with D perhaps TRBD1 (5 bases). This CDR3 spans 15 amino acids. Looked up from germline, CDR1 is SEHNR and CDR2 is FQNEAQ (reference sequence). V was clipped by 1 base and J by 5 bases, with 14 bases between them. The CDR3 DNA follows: TGTGCCAGCAGCTTAGTGGACACCAAGAGGGAGACCCAGTACTTC. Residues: CASSLVDTKRETQYF.

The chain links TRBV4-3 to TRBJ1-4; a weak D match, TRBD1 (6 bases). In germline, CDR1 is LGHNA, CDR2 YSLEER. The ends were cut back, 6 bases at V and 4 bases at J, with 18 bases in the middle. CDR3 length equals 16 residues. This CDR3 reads CASSLHTEGVNEKLFF. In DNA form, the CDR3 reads TGCGCCAGCAGTCTACATACCGAGGGGGTTAATGAAAAACTGTTTTTT.